The sequence of this T cell receptor (beta chain) was determined in a study of radiotherapy plus CTLA-4 blockade in lung cancer. Study summary: Across the patients, objective responses occurred in about 19%, and disease control in around 31%.

Chemo-refractory metastatic non-small-cell lung cancer patients were treated with focal radiation plus CTLA-4 blockade with ipilimumab. This CDR3 comprises 15 residues. Germline CDR1 MNHEY, CDR2 SMNVEV (reference sequence). In its sample, this clone was seen a few times. Antigen unknown. Profiling relied on immunoSEQ multiplex PCR, and the TCRdb table lists in-frame clones only, not all of them. Of fewer than 45,000 clones in the sample, about two thirds were seen once. Study results and caveats: The best prediction of response reportedly came from early blood T cell clone dynamics, with interferon-beta. Tumor-derived TCR clones expanded in blood after radiotherapy plus ipilimumab.

The chain employs TRBV27 and TRBJ2-5; possibly TRBD1 for D (6 bases). The J call is in doubt because the DNA end fits TRBJ2-7 better. The starting material was peripheral blood, obtained from a patient treated with radiotherapy plus ipilimumab. This clonotype originated in a human donor with non-small cell lung cancer who had stable disease on radiotherapy plus ipilimumab. The CDR3 here is CASSLLQGQPYEQYF. The CDR3 DNA reads as TGTGCCAGCAGTTTACTGCAGGGACAACCCTACGAGCAGTACTTC.